Detailed here is one T cell receptor beta chain. This record comes from a study of blood T cell repertoires in COVID-19. At the level of the study: Specimens from acute and convalescent COVID-19 originated in the United States, Italy and Spain.

The assay was immunoSEQ multiplex PCR, and TCRdb's table has in-frame clones only and misses some. The sample has about 130,000 clones; approximately 80% are singletons. Sequencing was carried out using peripheral blood. The source is a man aged 60-69 years with acute or convalescent COVID-19.

This chain's CDR3 is CASSPLGHSSNTIYF. The CDR3 bases are TGTGCCAGCAGCCCACTTGGACACTCTTCAAACACCATATATTTT. J is TRBJ1-3 and V is TRBV7-9, with D possibly TRBD1 on 5 matching bases. CDR3 length: 15 amino acids. Trimming removed 5 bases at V and 6 bases at J, with 17 bases between. Germline V gives CDR1 SEHNR, CDR2 FQNEAQ (reference sequence).